The subject of this entry is one T cell receptor beta chain. The germline CDR1 and CDR2 sequences are SGHTA and FQGTGA. The CDR3 spans 17 residues. V lost 1 base and J lost 3; bases outside the gene matches: 9. This sample was included in a study of blood T cell dynamics during melanoma immunotherapy. Clones were read by immunoSEQ multiplex PCR, and TCRdb kept only the in-frame ones, dropping some. This sample has 4,300 or so clones, with approximately 80% found just once. Time point given: pre-treatment baseline. The specimen comprised blood, sampled from a patient treated with checkpoint blockade. This clonotype was obtained from a human donor with melanoma. This chain links TRBV7-3 with TRBJ1-1; 9 nucleotides line up with TRBD1. DNA for the CDR3: TGTGCCAGCAGCTTAAAGGGGACAGGGTGGTTCGACACTGAAGCTTTCTTT. It encodes CASSLKGTGWFDTEAFF.